This T cell receptor beta chain emerged from a study of technical replicates of blood from a few donors. This CDR3 spans 12 amino acids. J lost 5 bases, V lost 5 bases, and 2 bases had no gene match. In germline, CDR1 is MNHNS, CDR2 SASEGT. Profiled with immunoSEQ multiplex PCR; TCRdb holds only in-frame clones, not every one. The sample includes some 70,000 clones, about nine tenths of them seen just once. This sequence joins TRBV6-1 and TRBJ2-5; 7 bases align to TRBD1. Input material: T cells isolated from PBMCs. The receptor's source is a human donor in good health. The CDR3 nucleotides are TGTGCCAGCAGTAGGGGGCTCGAGACCCAGTACTTC. This encodes CASSRGLETQYF.